Listed below are T cell receptor beta chains from one sample, sequenced in a study of post-analysis software for immune sequencing data. TCRdb passed the PCR reads through MiXCR, listing each CDR3 protein once. The sample holds some 700,000 distinct CDR3 sequences; about 60% are singletons and the top ten take roughly 10%. Sequencing was done on a sample of blood. The source is a girl aged 2 to 10 with multiple sclerosis. Each CDR3 is given with its conserved first and last residue. The D gene is left open where the match is weak. A row's size may be missing; if present it is once, few, many or a size class.

J gene,clone size,V gene,D gene,CDR3 protein,CDR3 DNA
TRBJ2-7,once,TRBV3-1,TRBD1,CASSQAGGNIYEQYF,TGTGCCAGCAGCCAAGCAGGGGGCAACATCTACGAGCAGTACTTC
TRBJ2-1,.,TRBV18,.,CASSNHPQLRENEQFF,TGTGCCAGCTCAAACCATCCACAACTCAGGGAAAATGAGCAGTTCTTC
TRBJ1-2,.,TRBV12-3/TRBV12-4,.,CASRLTVANYGYTF,TGTGCCAGCAGGCTGACAGTAGCTAACTATGGCTATACCTTC
TRBJ2-5,.,TRBV27,.,CASSLRDGQETQYF,TGTGCCAGCAGTTTAAGGGACGGCCAAGAGACCCAGTACTTC
TRBJ2-3,.,TRBV29-1,.,CSVGLGASTDTQYF,TGCAGCGTTGGGTTGGGGGCTAGCACAGATACGCAGTATTTT
TRBJ1-2,.,TRBV5-1,.,CASSLATGTHSPNYGYTF,TGCGCCAGCAGCTTGGCGACCGGGACCCACTCCCCTAACTATGGCTACACCTTC
TRBJ2-7,.,TRBV10-3,TRBD1,CAITPSGTGEEQYF,TGTGCCATCACCCCCTCCGGGACAGGGGAAGAGCAGTACTTC
TRBJ1-1,.,TRBV5-1,TRBD1,CASSTTTGKGTEAFF,TGCGCCAGCAGCACCACGACAGGGAAGGGAACTGAAGCTTTCTTT
TRBJ2-7,.,TRBV28,TRBD2,CASSWVSGRGAEQYF,TGTGCCAGCAGCTGGGTCAGCGGGAGGGGGGCCGAGCAGTACTTC
TRBJ1-2,.,TRBV12-3/TRBV12-4,.,CASSPAGTMHYGYTF,TGTGCCAGCAGTCCGGCGGGCACAATGCACTATGGCTACACCTTC
TRBJ1-2,.,TRBV20-1,TRBD1,CSARDRGRSYGYTF,TGCAGTGCTAGAGATAGGGGGCGCTCCTATGGCTACACCTTC
TRBJ2-7,once,TRBV12-3/TRBV12-4,.,CASSLFPRTRSYEQYF,TGTGCCAGCAGTTTGTTTCCCCGGACACGATCCTACGAGCAGTACTTC
TRBJ2-3,.,TRBV18,.,CASSPLRGHTDTQYF,TGTGCCAGCTCGCCACTTAGGGGACACACAGATACGCAGTATTTT
TRBJ2-1,.,TRBV20-1,TRBD1,CSARPPGQGRNEQFF,TGCAGTGCTAGACCCCCGGGACAGGGGAGGAATGAGCAGTTCTTC
TRBJ2-7,.,TRBV9,TRBD2,CASSRGGSSYEQYF,TGTGCCAGCAGCCGGGGGGGAAGCTCCTACGAGCAGTACTTC
TRBJ2-5,once,TRBV29-1,TRBD2,CSVQPGEGTQYF,TGCAGCGTTCAACCGGGGGAGGGGACCCAGTACTTC
TRBJ1-5,.,TRBV6-2/TRBV6-3,.,CASTGTGLEQPQHF,TGTGCCAGCACGGGAACAGGTTTAGAACAGCCCCAGCATTTT
TRBJ2-7,.,TRBV20-1,.,CSARADIISYEQYF,TGCAGTGCTAGAGCTGACATAATATCCTACGAGCAGTACTTC
TRBJ2-1,once,TRBV5-4,.,CASSPGGGIHEQFF,TGTGCCAGCAGCCCCGGAGGGGGAATCCATGAGCAGTTCTTC
TRBJ2-1,.,TRBV2,TRBD1,CASSGQGRGYVYNEQFF,TGTGCCAGCAGCGGACAGGGAAGGGGGTACGTGTACAATGAGCAGTTCTTC
TRBJ1-2,.,TRBV9,.,CASSVDKQGYTF,TGTGCCAGCAGCGTAGATAAGCAAGGCTACACCTTC
TRBJ2-5,.,TRBV20-1,.,CSARPGQQETQYF,TGCAGTGCTAGACCCGGACAGCAAGAGACCCAGTACTTC
TRBJ2-1,.,TRBV4-2,.,CASSRGRSYNEQFF,TGTGCCAGCAGCCGGGGCAGATCCTACAATGAGCAGTTCTTC
TRBJ2-3,once,TRBV7-2,TRBD2,CASSLKAGGGTQYF,TGTGCCAGCAGCTTAAAAGCGGGGGGTGGTACGCAGTATTTT
TRBJ2-3,few,TRBV12-3/TRBV12-4,TRBD2,CASNVAGITDTQYF,TGTGCCAGCAATGTAGCGGGAATTACAGATACGCAGTATTTT
TRBJ2-3,.,TRBV20-1,TRBD2,CSARVPGLAGATQYF,TGCAGTGCTAGAGTCCCGGGACTAGCGGGAGCTACGCAGTATTTT
TRBJ2-3,.,TRBV12-3/TRBV12-4,TRBD2,CASSLRSGGTDAQYF,TGTGCCAGCAGTCTGCGAAGCGGGGGCACAGATGCGCAGTATTTT
TRBJ2-7,many,TRBV18,.,CASSPHRYEQYF,TGTGCCAGCTCACCACACAGGTACGAGCAGTACTTC
TRBJ2-2,.,TRBV7-3,.,CASSSRTFPGELFF,TGTGCCAGCAGCTCCCGGACTTTCCCCGGGGAGCTGTTTTTT
TRBJ2-1,.,TRBV29-1,TRBD2,CSLWGGSYNEQFF,TGCAGCCTCTGGGGGGGATCCTACAATGAGCAGTTCTTC
TRBJ2-1,.,TRBV4-3,.,CASSLFTTGSSYNEQFF,TGCGCCAGCAGCTTATTTACCACCGGGAGCTCCTACAATGAGCAGTTCTTC
TRBJ1-5,.,TRBV10-3,.,CAISDRGLDSNQPQHF,TGTGCCATCAGTGACAGGGGATTAGATAGCAATCAGCCCCAGCATTTT
TRBJ2-1,.,TRBV20-1,.,CSARVSSGWNEQFF,TGCAGTGCTAGAGTGAGCTCGGGGTGGAATGAGCAGTTCTTC
TRBJ2-1,.,TRBV6-2/TRBV6-3,.,CASSYRQNIYNEQFF,TGTGCCAGCAGTTACCGGCAGAACATTTACAATGAGCAGTTCTTC
TRBJ2-7,.,TRBV9,.,CASSVFPDSYEQYF,TGTGCCAGCAGCGTATTCCCTGACAGCTACGAGCAGTACTTC
TRBJ1-3,.,TRBV15,.,CATSGDLSGNTIYF,TGTGCCACCAGCGGCGACCTAAGTGGAAACACCATATATTTT
TRBJ2-7,few,TRBV7-9,.,CASSPGGFEQYF,TGTGCCAGCAGCCCCGGGGGCTTCGAGCAGTACTTC
TRBJ1-6,.,TRBV12-3/TRBV12-4,.,CASSLGGSGSPLHF,TGTGCCAGCAGTTTGGGGGGGTCGGGTTCACCCCTCCACTTT
TRBJ2-2,once,TRBV7-2,.,CASLTGGPGGELFF,TGTGCCAGCCTCACCGGGGGGCCGGGCGGGGAGCTGTTTTTT
TRBJ1-2,.,TRBV6-5,.,CASSPGSPTLYGYTF,TGTGCCAGCAGTCCCGGGAGCCCAACCCTCTATGGCTACACCTTC
TRBJ1-5,.,TRBV4-1,.,CASSQGEQWGNQPQHF,TGCGCCAGCAGCCAAGGTGAGCAGTGGGGAAATCAGCCCCAGCATTTT
TRBJ2-4,few,TRBV7-2,TRBD2,CASSLVGTSGRAKNIQYF,TGTGCCAGCAGCTTAGTTGGGACTAGCGGGCGAGCCAAAAACATTCAGTACTTC
TRBJ2-1,few,TRBV7-9,.,CASSLEGGSYNEQFF,TGTGCCAGCAGCTTAGAGGGGGGTTCCTACAATGAGCAGTTCTTC
TRBJ2-3,.,TRBV27,TRBD1,CASRLIPGQRTDTQYF,TGTGCCAGCCGCCTAATTCCGGGACAGCGCACAGATACGCAGTATTTT
TRBJ1-5,.,TRBV7-9,TRBD1,CASSLAQEQGEGPQHF,TGTGCCAGCAGCTTAGCGCAGGAACAGGGGGAAGGGCCCCAGCATTTT
TRBJ1-3,few,TRBV6-1,.,CASSEEVGTAGNTIYF,TGTGCCAGCAGTGAAGAGGTTGGGACTGCTGGAAACACCATATATTTT
TRBJ1-1,.,TRBV5-1,.,CASSLFRGGTEAFF,TGCGCCAGCAGCTTGTTCAGGGGTGGGACTGAAGCTTTCTTT
TRBJ2-1,.,TRBV5-1,.,CASSPNLSGSDNEQFF,TGCGCCAGCAGCCCGAACCTTTCTGGGTCGGACAATGAGCAGTTCTTC
TRBJ2-1,.,TRBV2,TRBD2,CASRVKRGGLNEQFF,TGTGCCAGCAGGGTAAAGCGGGGGGGGTTGAATGAGCAGTTCTTC
TRBJ1-6,few,TRBV12-3/TRBV12-4,.,CASRSQGNGSPLHF,TGTGCCAGCAGATCCCAGGGAAACGGCTCACCCCTCCACTTT
TRBJ2-1,.,TRBV15,TRBD2,CATQAREGLRDEQFF,TGTGCCACCCAAGCCCGGGAGGGCCTTCGGGATGAGCAGTTCTTC
TRBJ2-3,.,TRBV20-1,TRBD2,CSARDPRTGGPDTQYF,TGCAGTGCTAGAGATCCGAGGACGGGGGGGCCAGATACGCAGTATTTT
TRBJ2-7,.,TRBV5-1,TRBD1,CASSLTGQVSPSYEQYF,TGCGCCAGCAGCTTGACCGGACAGGTCTCTCCTTCCTACGAGCAGTACTTC
TRBJ1-1,.,TRBV29-1,TRBD1,CSVARAGGNTEAFF,TGCAGCGTTGCGAGGGCAGGGGGAAACACTGAAGCTTTCTTT
TRBJ2-1,.,TRBV27,.,CASSLSGPISSYNEQFF,TGTGCCAGCAGTTTATCGGGACCAATCAGCTCCTACAATGAGCAGTTCTTC